The rows below give T cell receptor beta chains drawn from one sample of a study of cytomegalovirus exposure and HLA in healthy donors. The method was immunoSEQ multiplex PCR; TCRdb's version includes in-frame clones alone and lacks a portion of them. The sample holds tens of thousands of clones, roughly 95% seen once. Sequencing was performed on PBMCs. All receptors derive from a woman in her late teens or twenties in good health and CMV-seropositive. Each CDR3 is given with its conserved first and last residue. The order of the fields is CDR3 protein, CDR3 DNA, J gene, V gene, D gene, clone size. D genes are given only for firm matches. Expanded clones get a size class; other rows say once, few or many, or leave the size out.

cdr3_aa: CAGGPTGTGANVLTF; cdr3_nt: TGTGCCGGGGGCCCAACGGGAACTGGGGCCAACGTCCTGACTTTC; j_call: TRBJ2-6; v_call: TRBV30; d_call: -; clone_size: -
cdr3_aa: CASSRQGLVGNEQFF; cdr3_nt: TGTGCCAGCAGCCGTCAAGGACTGGTTGGCAATGAGCAGTTCTTC; j_call: TRBJ2-1; v_call: TRBV14; d_call: -; clone_size: -
cdr3_aa: CASSLAGGAGELFF; cdr3_nt: TGTGCCAGCAGCTTAGCGGGGGGAGCTGGGGAGCTGTTTTTT; j_call: TRBJ2-2; v_call: TRBV7-8; d_call: -; clone_size: -
cdr3_aa: CASSERWTSGNTGELFF; cdr3_nt: TGTGCCAGCAGTGAAAGGTGGACTAGCGGTAACACCGGGGAGCTGTTTTTT; j_call: TRBJ2-2; v_call: TRBV6-1; d_call: TRBD2; clone_size: -
cdr3_aa: CSADRGGPEAFF; cdr3_nt: TGCAGCGCGGACAGGGGGGGCCCTGAAGCTTTCTTT; j_call: TRBJ1-1; v_call: TRBV29-1; d_call: TRBD1; clone_size: once
cdr3_aa: CASTLAMSTDTQYF; cdr3_nt: TGTGCCAGCACACTAGCGATGAGCACAGATACGCAGTATTTT; j_call: TRBJ2-3; v_call: TRBV2; d_call: TRBD2; clone_size: -
cdr3_aa: CASRDRGEATQYF; cdr3_nt: TGTGCCAGCAGAGACAGGGGTGAAGCGACCCAGTACTTC; j_call: TRBJ2-5; v_call: TRBV6-5; d_call: TRBD1; clone_size: once
cdr3_aa: CASNSRGNYGYTF; cdr3_nt: TGTGCCAGCAACTCTAGGGGCAACTATGGCTACACCTTC; j_call: TRBJ1-2; v_call: TRBV6-5; d_call: -; clone_size: -
cdr3_aa: CATSRERGGETQYF; cdr3_nt: TGTGCCACCAGCAGAGAACGGGGAGGAGAGACCCAGTACTTC; j_call: TRBJ2-5; v_call: TRBV15; d_call: -; clone_size: -
cdr3_aa: CASSLGASGSTGELFF; cdr3_nt: TGTGCCAGCAGCTTAGGGGCTAGCGGGAGTACCGGGGAGCTGTTTTTT; j_call: TRBJ2-2; v_call: TRBV5-4; d_call: TRBD2; clone_size: -
cdr3_aa: CASSPDRGETQYF; cdr3_nt: TGTGCCAGCAGTCCGGACAGGGGAGAGACCCAGTACTTC; j_call: TRBJ2-5; v_call: TRBV7-3; d_call: TRBD1; clone_size: -
cdr3_aa: CASSSSWASGTNSYEQYF; cdr3_nt: TGTGCCAGCAGCTCTTCATGGGCTAGCGGGACAAACTCCTACGAGCAGTACTTC; j_call: TRBJ2-7; v_call: TRBV7-6; d_call: TRBD2; clone_size: -
cdr3_aa: CASSRGDGPSSEQYF; cdr3_nt: TGTGCCAGTAGTCGGGGGGACGGACCTTCCTCCGAGCAGTACTTC; j_call: TRBJ2-7; v_call: TRBV19; d_call: TRBD2; clone_size: -
cdr3_aa: CASRGIRYEQYF; cdr3_nt: TGTGCCAGCCGCGGGATCCGGTACGAGCAGTACTTC; j_call: TRBJ2-7; v_call: TRBV28; d_call: -; clone_size: -
cdr3_aa: CAWSDGTGYYQPQHF; cdr3_nt: TGTGCCTGGAGTGACGGTACAGGGTATTATCAGCCCCAGCATTTT; j_call: TRBJ1-5; v_call: TRBV30; d_call: -; clone_size: -
cdr3_aa: CASSLSGTSGLYNEQFF; cdr3_nt: TGTGCCAGCAGCTTAAGTGGGACTAGCGGACTCTACAATGAGCAGTTCTTC; j_call: TRBJ2-1; v_call: TRBV7-2; d_call: TRBD2; clone_size: -
cdr3_aa: CASSPRIRETQYF; cdr3_nt: TGTGCCAGCAGTCCTAGGATAAGAGAGACCCAGTACTTC; j_call: TRBJ2-5; v_call: TRBV27; d_call: -; clone_size: few
cdr3_aa: CASSGTSGTYEQYF; cdr3_nt: TGTGCCAGCAGCGGGACTAGCGGGACTTACGAGCAGTACTTC; j_call: TRBJ2-7; v_call: TRBV5-4; d_call: TRBD2; clone_size: -
cdr3_aa: CASSLHGRSDEQYF; cdr3_nt: TGTGCCAGCAGCCTTCACGGGAGAAGCGACGAGCAGTACTTC; j_call: TRBJ2-7; v_call: TRBV7-9; d_call: -; clone_size: -
cdr3_aa: CASSLGGTTYEQFF; cdr3_nt: TGCGCCAGCAGCTTGGGTGGGACTACCTATGAGCAGTTCTTC; j_call: TRBJ2-1; v_call: TRBV5-1; d_call: TRBD2; clone_size: -
cdr3_aa: CASSELPQAETQYF; cdr3_nt: TGTGCCAGCAGTGAACTCCCCCAAGCGGAGACCCAGTACTTC; j_call: TRBJ2-5; v_call: TRBV25-1; d_call: -; clone_size: -
cdr3_aa: CASSYGSDSGNTIYF; cdr3_nt: TGTGCCAGCAGTTACGGGAGCGACTCTGGAAACACCATATATTTT; j_call: TRBJ1-3; v_call: TRBV6-5; d_call: -; clone_size: -
cdr3_aa: CASSLVTGFNGYTF; cdr3_nt: TGTGCCAGCAGCTTGGTCACAGGGTTCAATGGCTACACCTTC; j_call: TRBJ1-2; v_call: TRBV5-6; d_call: -; clone_size: -
cdr3_aa: CASSHGTGVNIQYF; cdr3_nt: TGTGCCAGCAGCCACGGGACAGGGGTGAACATTCAGTACTTC; j_call: TRBJ2-4; v_call: TRBV4-2; d_call: TRBD1; clone_size: -
cdr3_aa: CASSYGPSTDTQYF; cdr3_nt: TGTGCCAGCAGTTACGGGCCTAGCACCGATACGCAGTATTTT; j_call: TRBJ2-3; v_call: TRBV6-5; d_call: -; clone_size: -
cdr3_aa: CASSRRSRGRSIYNEQFF; cdr3_nt: TGTGCCAGCAGTAGGAGGTCTCGCGGGAGGTCTATTTACAATGAGCAGTTCTTC; j_call: TRBJ2-1; v_call: TRBV28; d_call: TRBD2; clone_size: -
cdr3_aa: CATTRGLAYEQFF; cdr3_nt: TGTGCCACCACCCGGGGACTAGCCTATGAGCAGTTCTTC; j_call: TRBJ2-1; v_call: TRBV19; d_call: TRBD2; clone_size: -
cdr3_aa: CASSQDRQGRNTIYF; cdr3_nt: TGCGCCAGCAGCCAAGATCGGCAGGGCAGAAACACCATATATTTT; j_call: TRBJ1-3; v_call: TRBV4-3; d_call: -; clone_size: once
cdr3_aa: CASSKGLAGGTDTQYF; cdr3_nt: TGTGCCAGCAGTAAGGGACTAGCGGGCGGCACAGATACGCAGTATTTT; j_call: TRBJ2-3; v_call: TRBV27; d_call: TRBD2; clone_size: -
cdr3_aa: CASSYTDSNTEAFF; cdr3_nt: TGTGCCAGCAGTTACACGGACAGCAACACTGAAGCTTTCTTT; j_call: TRBJ1-1; v_call: TRBV2; d_call: -; clone_size: -
cdr3_aa: CASLSRVMGGNQPQHF; cdr3_nt: TGTGCCAGCCTTAGCCGGGTTATGGGAGGCAATCAGCCCCAGCATTTT; j_call: TRBJ1-5; v_call: TRBV19; d_call: -; clone_size: -
cdr3_aa: CASSRSGVAAFF; cdr3_nt: TGTGCCAGCAGTCGTTCAGGGGTTGCGGCTTTCTTT; j_call: TRBJ1-1; v_call: TRBV27; d_call: -; clone_size: few
cdr3_aa: CASRTDRVVVGANVLTF; cdr3_nt: TGTGCCAGCAGGACCGACAGGGTGGTCGTCGGGGCCAACGTCCTGACTTTC; j_call: TRBJ2-6; v_call: TRBV27; d_call: TRBD1; clone_size: -
cdr3_aa: CASSLGGLAVQETQYF; cdr3_nt: TGTGCCAGCAGCTTAGGGGGACTAGCGGTACAAGAGACCCAGTACTTC; j_call: TRBJ2-5; v_call: TRBV7-2; d_call: TRBD2; clone_size: -
cdr3_aa: CASSERSYEQYF; cdr3_nt: TGTGCCAGCAGTGAGCGCTCCTACGAGCAGTACTTC; j_call: TRBJ2-7; v_call: TRBV2; d_call: -; clone_size: few
cdr3_aa: CAWKSGGYEQYF; cdr3_nt: TGTGCCTGGAAATCAGGAGGTTACGAGCAGTACTTC; j_call: TRBJ2-7; v_call: TRBV30; d_call: -; clone_size: -
cdr3_aa: CASSSSSYEQYF; cdr3_nt: TGTGCCAGCAGTTCGAGCTCCTACGAGCAGTACTTC; j_call: TRBJ2-7; v_call: TRBV28; d_call: -; clone_size: -